Included here is one T cell receptor (beta chain) sequence, with context. This clonotype was seen only a few times. Its antigen specificity is not known. Base qualities are missing; no much larger clone stands one base away. Library preparation used 5' RACE. Sequencing was carried out with a NextSeq 500. To allow correction of PCR and sequencing errors, the TCR library protocol tagged every TCR cDNA molecule with a unique molecular identifier. The original pipeline was this. TCR identification, UMI-based error correction and CDR3 extraction were performed with Decombinator tools. TCRs above a frequency of 2 per 1,000, corresponding to the top 1% of the tumor frequency distribution, were defined as expanded. Each repertoire was subsampled 100 times to 5,000 TCRs, after which Renyi diversity was computed with the R vegan package. CDR3 similarity networks were built from amino acid triplet string-kernel similarity, connecting CDR3s with pairwise similarity above 0.82. The public reads were reanalyzed by TCRdb: fastp trimming at Q25, MiXCR alignment, in-frame beta chains only. Here each entry gathers all rows of one CDR3 protein and keeps the most common genes and DNA. The V and J calls and clone size are TCRdb's, not the authors'. For this sample there are about 27,000 distinct CDR3 sequences; more than 4.5% appear just once. The biggest ten clones account for 24% of the sample.

This specimen comes from a study of spatial heterogeneity in lung cancer (dated by TCRdb to about 2019). Study-wide context: Donors were some 78 patients with early-stage, untreated non-small cell lung cancer from the lung TRACERx cohort. Follow-up PBMC samples were sequenced whenever available, with the median time to follow-up being approximately two years after resection. More beta-chain than alpha-chain transcripts were consistently detected, likely reflecting higher beta-chain transcript abundance. In the raw uncorrected reads, each unique combination of TCR and UMI appeared more than ten times on average. The study quantitatively compared TCR alpha and beta repertoires across multiple tumor regions, matched nontumor lung and blood in non-small cell lung cancer. Nonsynonymous mutation counts, determined by whole-exome sequencing of tumor tissue, were related to features of the TCR repertoire. Both alpha and beta chains were TCR-sequenced in samples taken at surgery, namely 220 tumor regions, around 64 matched nontumor lung samples and 45 to 60 PBMC samples.

The CDR3 starts with the cysteine, ends with the phenylalanine, and has 15 residues. Left in the record is the CDR3 DNA by itself, 45 bases read in frame from the first base. The germline V gene encodes CDR1 DFQATT and CDR2 SNEGSKA (reference sequence). Deletion took 5 bases off V and 6 bases off J, with a span of 20 bases between the germline ends. Broad study findings and their caveats: Confirming at a functional level the hypothesis that regional TCRs recognize regional mutations was considered to require additional single-cell paired TCR alpha and beta sequencing. Comparisons of baseline and follow-up blood repertoires included only around 14 patients. Ubiquitous expanded tumor TCRs were found in blood more often at tumor resection than at routine follow-up.

Taken with the paper, the label for time point translates to: blood at routine non-recurrence follow-up after resection. Whole RNA extracted from tumor and nontumor lung tissue, or from cryopreserved PBMC samples, was used for TCR sequencing without cell sorting. Only patients with enough RNA available from two or more tumor regions were chosen for TCR sequencing. The TCR originated in a female donor with early-stage non-small cell lung cancer. Recombination linked TRBV20-1 to TRBJ2-1, and TRBD2 may be the D gene, going by 6 matching bases. Sequencing was performed on PBMCs, taken at follow-up. The CDR3 region: CSAQTGERASNEQFF. The DNA sequence reads TGCAGTGCTCAGACGGGGGAGAGGGCTAGCAATGAGCAGTTCTTC.